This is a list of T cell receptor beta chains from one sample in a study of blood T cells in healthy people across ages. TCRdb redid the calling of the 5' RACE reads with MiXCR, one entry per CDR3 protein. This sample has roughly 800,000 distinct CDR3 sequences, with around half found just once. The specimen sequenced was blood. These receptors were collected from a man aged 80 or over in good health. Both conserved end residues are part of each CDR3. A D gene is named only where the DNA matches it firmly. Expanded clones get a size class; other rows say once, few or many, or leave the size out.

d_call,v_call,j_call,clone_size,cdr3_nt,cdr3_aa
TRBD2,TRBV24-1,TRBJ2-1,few,TGTGCCACCGGGACTCGACTAGCGGGGACTAATGAGCAGTTCTTC,CATGTRLAGTNEQFF
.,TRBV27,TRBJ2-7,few,TGTGCCAGCAGTCCCTCGTGGGTAGGGACCTCCTACGAGCAGTACTTC,CASSPSWVGTSYEQYF
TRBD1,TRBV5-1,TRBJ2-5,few,TGCGCCAGCAGCCAGGGACAGCTCCAAGAGACCCAGTACTTC,CASSQGQLQETQYF
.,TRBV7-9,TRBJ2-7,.,TGTGCCAGCATAAGGAAGGGGATTAAGTACGAGCAGTACTTC,CASIRKGIKYEQYF
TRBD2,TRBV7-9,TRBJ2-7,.,TGTGCCAGCAGCTCAGGCGGGACTAGCGCTGAGTACTTC,CASSSGGTSAEYF
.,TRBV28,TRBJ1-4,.,TGTGCCAGCAGTTTAATGGGGGCTTATGAAAAACTGTTTTTT,CASSLMGAYEKLFF
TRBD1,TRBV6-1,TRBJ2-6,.,TGTGCCACCATCCGCCTCGGACAGGGATCTGGGGCCAACGTCCTGACTTTC,CATIRLGQGSGANVLTF
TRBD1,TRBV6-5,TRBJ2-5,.,TGTGCCAGCAGTTACGCCCCGGACAGGCCCGCAGGGACCCAGTACTTC,CASSYAPDRPAGTQYF
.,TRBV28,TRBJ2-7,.,TGTGCCAGCAGTCCCCGACTTATTCCCGGCCACGAGCAGTACTTC,CASSPRLIPGHEQYF
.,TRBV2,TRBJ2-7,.,TGTGCCAGCAGGGAGAGGGGGTTCGGTGGCGAGCAGTACTTC,CASRERGFGGEQYF
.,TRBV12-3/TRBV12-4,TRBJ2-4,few,TGTGCCAGCGTTACCGAATCAGGGTTCGGAAACATTCAGTACTTC,CASVTESGFGNIQYF
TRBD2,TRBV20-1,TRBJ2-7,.,TGCAGTGCTAGAGATAGGGCTAGCGGTGCCTACGAGCAGTACTTC,CSARDRASGAYEQYF
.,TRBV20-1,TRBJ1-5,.,TGCAGTGCTAGTGGGGGAAGCAATCAGCCCCAGCATTTT,CSASGGSNQPQHF
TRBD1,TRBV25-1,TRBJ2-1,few,TGTGCCAGCAGGCGGACAGGAGGCAATGAGCAGTTCTTC,CASRRTGGNEQFF
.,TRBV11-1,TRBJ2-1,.,TGTGCCAGCAGCCCTTACCGCAATGAGCAGTTCTTC,CASSPYRNEQFF
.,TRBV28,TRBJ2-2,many,TGTGCCAGCAGTGTTCGTGGCACCGGGGAGCTGTTTTTT,CASSVRGTGELFF
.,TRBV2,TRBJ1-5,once,TGTGCCAGCAGTGAAGCGACCCAAGCAAATCAGCCCCAGCATTTT,CASSEATQANQPQHF
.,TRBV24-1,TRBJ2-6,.,TGTGCCCTACTAGCACCTGGGGCCAACGTCCTGACTTTC,CALLAPGANVLTF
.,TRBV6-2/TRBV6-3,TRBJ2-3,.,TGTGCCAGCAGTTACTCGGCCCAGGACCTAGATACGCAGTATTTT,CASSYSAQDLDTQYF
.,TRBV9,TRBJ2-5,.,TGTGCCAGCAGCGTAGGGTCCAGGGACCAAGAGACCCAGTACTTC,CASSVGSRDQETQYF
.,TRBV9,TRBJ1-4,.,TGTGCCAGCAGCGTAACGGGCAGTAGAGAAAAACTGTTTTTT,CASSVTGSREKLFF
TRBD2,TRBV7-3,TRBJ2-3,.,TGTGCCAGCAGCTTAATGGGCGGGAGTTCAGATACGCAGTATTTT,CASSLMGGSSDTQYF
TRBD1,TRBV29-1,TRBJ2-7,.,TGCAGCGCCGGTTTGGGGGGACAGGGGCCCTACGAGCAGTACTTC,CSAGLGGQGPYEQYF
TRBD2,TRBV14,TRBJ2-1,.,TGTGCCAGCAAGGGCCGAGCGGGAGGGGCTTACAATGAGCAGTTCTTC,CASKGRAGGAYNEQFF
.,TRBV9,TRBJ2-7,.,TGTGCCAGCAGCGTAGCCCCGATTAGCTACGAGCAGTACTTC,CASSVAPISYEQYF
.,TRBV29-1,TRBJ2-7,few,TGCAGCGTTGAAGACAGTGACTCCTACGAGCAGTACTTC,CSVEDSDSYEQYF
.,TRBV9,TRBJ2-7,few,TGTGCCAGCAGCCCCCGTCCTCTCTACGAGCAGTACTTC,CASSPRPLYEQYF
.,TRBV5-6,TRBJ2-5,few,TGTGCCAGCAGCTTGCCCGGGAGAGGGGAGACCCAGTACTTC,CASSLPGRGETQYF
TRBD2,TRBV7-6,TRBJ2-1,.,TGTGCCAGCAGCTTAGGGCTAGCGGGCCCCTCGGAATACAATGAGCAGTTCTTC,CASSLGLAGPSEYNEQFF
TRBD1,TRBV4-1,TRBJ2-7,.,TGCGCCAGCAGGAAACAGGGGAGCTCCTACGAGCAGTACTTC,CASRKQGSSYEQYF
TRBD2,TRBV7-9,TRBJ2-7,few,TGTGCCAGCAGCCTGAGAGGGACTAGCGGGTCCTACGAGCAGTACTTC,CASSLRGTSGSYEQYF
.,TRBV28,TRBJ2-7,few,TGTGCCAGCAGTTCCCTCCGGGCGGAACGGTTGAACGAGCAGTACTTC,CASSSLRAERLNEQYF
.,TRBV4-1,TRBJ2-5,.,TGCGCCAGCAGCCAAGATGGGAATAGAGAGCAGTACTTC,CASSQDGNREQYF
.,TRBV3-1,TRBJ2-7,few,TGTGCCAGCAGCCAAGGACGGGGGAGCTCCTACGAGCAGTACTTC,CASSQGRGSSYEQYF
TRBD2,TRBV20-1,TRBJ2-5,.,TGCAGTGCTAGGCTAGCGGGAGATGAGCAGTACTTC,CSARLAGDEQYF
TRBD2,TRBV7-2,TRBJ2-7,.,TGTGCCAGCAGCATATTGGCGGGAGGTACCTACGAGCAGTACTTC,CASSILAGGTYEQYF
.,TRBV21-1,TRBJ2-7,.,TGTGCCAGCAACGACAGGGCTAGGTCCTACGAGCAGTACTTC,CASNDRARSYEQYF
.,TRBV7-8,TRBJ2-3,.,TGTGCCGGCAGCTTAAGCACAGATACGCAGTATTTT,CAGSLSTDTQYF
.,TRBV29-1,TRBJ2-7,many,TGCAGCGTTCGAAACGGGAACGAGCAGTACTTC,CSVRNGNEQYF
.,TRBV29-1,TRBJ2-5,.,TGCAGCGTTGTCCGCCGACAGCCGGAGACCCAGTACTTC,CSVVRRQPETQYF
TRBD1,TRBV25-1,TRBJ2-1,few,TGTGCCAGCAGTGCGGACAGGGGGAATGAGCAGTTCTTC,CASSADRGNEQFF
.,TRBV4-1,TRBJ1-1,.,TGCGCCAGCAGCCTCCTATGGGGCATCACTGAAGCTTTCTTT,CASSLLWGITEAFF
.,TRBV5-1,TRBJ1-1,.,TGCGCCAGCAGACAAGGCGGAGGAGGCACTGATGCTTTCTTT,CASRQGGGGTDAFF
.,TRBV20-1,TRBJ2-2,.,TGCAGTGCTAGAGACAGTGGGGCATCGAGGGAGCTGTTTTTT,CSARDSGASRELFF
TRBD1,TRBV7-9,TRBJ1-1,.,TGTGCCAGCAGCCGTGGGACAGGGTTTGAAGCTTTCTTT,CASSRGTGFEAFF
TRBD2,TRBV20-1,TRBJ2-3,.,TGCAGTGCTAGGAGGGGGGCTAGCGGGAGTTCGAGATACGCGTATTTT,CSARRGASGSSRYAYF
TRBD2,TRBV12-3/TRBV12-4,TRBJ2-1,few,TGTGCCAGCAGACCGGGGGGGTCCTACAATGAGCAGTTCTTC,CASRPGGSYNEQFF
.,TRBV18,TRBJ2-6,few,TGTGCCAGTAGCCCTCCAGGGTCTGGGGCCAACGTCCTGACTTTC,CASSPPGSGANVLTF
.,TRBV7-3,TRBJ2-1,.,TGTGCCAGCAGCGTAGGGACTCAGAATGAGCAGTTCTTC,CASSVGTQNEQFF
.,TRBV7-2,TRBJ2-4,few,TGTGCCAGCAGCGACCCGCGGGAAAACATTCAGTACTTC,CASSDPRENIQYF
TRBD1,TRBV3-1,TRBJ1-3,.,TGTGCCAGCAGCGCGCAGGGGGCTGGAAACACCATATATTTT,CASSAQGAGNTIYF
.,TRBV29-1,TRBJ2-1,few,TGCAGCGTTGAAGTGTCATATGAGCAGTTCTTC,CSVEVSYEQFF
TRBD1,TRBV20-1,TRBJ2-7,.,TGCAGTGCTAGAGATCCGACAGGGGCCAACTACGAGCAGTACTTC,CSARDPTGANYEQYF
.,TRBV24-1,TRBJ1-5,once,TGTGCCACCAGGGGGTTAGGCGATCAGCCCCAGCATTTT,CATRGLGDQPQHF
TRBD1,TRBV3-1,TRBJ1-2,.,TGTGCCAGCAGCCCAAGGACAGGGCAACTTAACTATGGCTACACCTTC,CASSPRTGQLNYGYTF
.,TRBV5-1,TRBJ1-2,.,TGCGCCAGCAGCTTCCAGGGCCACCGAGTTGATGGCTACACCTTC,CASSFQGHRVDGYTF
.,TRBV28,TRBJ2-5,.,TGTGCCAGCAGTTTACCGGCCGGGACGGCGGTCCAAGAGACCCAGTACTTC,CASSLPAGTAVQETQYF
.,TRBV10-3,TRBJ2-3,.,TGTGCCATCAGTGATATAGCGGTAGATACGCAGTATTTT,CAISDIAVDTQYF